These 32 T cell receptor beta chains were sequenced from one sample in a study of identical twins. In TCRdb, the 5' RACE reads were re-called with MiXCR into one record per CDR3 protein. The sample has roughly 250,000 distinct CDR3 sequences; 7.5% are singletons. These records were also assigned to another study, of yellow fever vaccine responses in identical twins.

Source material: CD8+ T cells sorted from blood. These receptors originate from a woman aged 18-35 years in good health.

This clonotype was observed a few times. Just one base apart from a much larger clone, this may be a read error. The V call is TRBV2, the J call TRBJ2-3; no clear D gene. Per germline, CDR1 SNHLY and CDR2 FYNNEI. CDR3 length: 11 amino acids. V lost 6 bases to trimming and J lost 2 bases, with 3 bases between them. For the CDR3, the DNA is TGTGCCAGCAGGGACACAGATACGCAGTATTTT. Translating it yields CASRDTDTQYF. Full variable domain (outside the CDR3, taken from reference TRBV2 and TRBJ2-3): EPEVTQTPSHQVTQMGQEVILRCVPISNHLYFYWYRQILGQKVEFLVSFYNNEISEKSEIFDDQFSVERPDGSNFTLKIRSTKLEDSAMYFCASRDTDTQYFGPGTRLTVL.

This clonotype was counted at least ten times. The V gene is TRBV12-3 or TRBV12-4, the J gene TRBJ2-7; 7 nucleotides line up with TRBD1. The CDR3 consists of 12 residues. With V trimmed by 5 bases and J by 6 bases, 4 bases remained unmatched. CDR3 region: CASSPGGGEQYV. DNA of the CDR3: TGTGCCAGCAGTCCAGGGGGTGGCGAGCAGTACGTC.

This clonotype has a count of ten or more. The rearrangement uses TRBV5-1 and TRBJ2-3; D uncertain. This CDR3 comprises 11 residues. Trimming cost V 5 bases and J 4 bases, with 5 bases left between them. CDR1 and CDR2 from the germline V gene are SGHRS and YFSETQ. CDR3 bases: TGCGCCAGCAGGGGTGCAGATACGCAGTATTTT. It codes for CASRGADTQYF. Combining the CDR3 with reference TRBV5-1 and TRBJ2-3 gives the whole variable domain KAGVTQTPRYLIKTRGQQVTLSCSPISGHRSVSWYQQTPGQGLQFLFEYFSETQRNKGNFPGRFSGRQFSNSRSEMNVSTLELGDSALYLCASRGADTQYFGPGTRLTVL.

This clonotype has more than one count but fewer than ten. The chain uses TRBV6-5 and TRBJ2-6, with D perhaps assigned TRBD1 or TRBD2 (5 bases each). The CDR3 consists of 14 residues. Trimming shortened V by 7 bases and J by 1 base, and 8 bases separated the two germline ends. In germline, CDR1 is MNHEY, CDR2 SVGAGI. CDR3 sequence reads: CASTWGSGANVLTF. The CDR3 nucleotides are TGTGCCAGCACTTGGGGGTCTGGGGCCAACGTCCTGACTTTC.

For this clonotype: A much larger clonotype is one base distant, so this may be a read error. The chain joins TRBV28 to TRBJ1-2; D is ambiguous. Germline loops: CDR1 MDHEN, CDR2 SYDVKM. The CDR3 totals 14 residues. CDR3 nucleotide sequence: TGTGCCAGCAGCCAGGACTGGTCTAACTATGGCTTCACCTTC. As protein: CASSQDWSNYGFTF.

This clonotype was counted many times. V and J are TRBV27 and TRBJ2-3; D is uncertain. Looked up from germline, CDR1 is MNHEY and CDR2 is SMNVEV (reference sequence). This CDR3 spans 12 amino acids. Trimming cost V 4 bases and J 5 bases, with 7 bases left between them. CDR3 sequence (DNA): TGTGCCAGCAGTTCCGATTTAGATACGCAGTATTTT. It encodes CASSSDLDTQYF.

This clonotype showed up just a few times. The V call is TRBV7-9, the J call TRBJ2-1; D unresolved. The germline CDR1 and CDR2 sequences are SEHNR and FQNEAQ (reference sequence). V dropped 4 bases and J dropped 3 bases, with 19 bases sitting between them. The CDR3 has 17 amino acids. Here the CDR3 reads CASSYPRREIGYNEQFF. The CDR3 DNA is TGTGCCAGCAGCTACCCTAGGCGAGAGATCGGCTACAATGAGCAGTTCTTC.

The chain has TRBV7-3 and TRBJ2-3; tentative D call: TRBD1 (5 bases). Germline V CDR1 and CDR2: SGHTA, FQGTGA. The CDR3 contains 15 residues. V lost 3 bases and J 1 base, leaving 11 bases between the germline ends. Here the CDR3 reads CASSFSGRGTDTQYF. CDR3 bases: TGTGCCAGCAGCTTTTCCGGCAGGGGCACAGATACGCAGTATTTT.

V usage is TRBV5-4 and J usage is TRBJ1-1; TRBD1 matches 7 bases. The V segment lost 2 bases and the J segment 8 bases; nucleotides outside the gene matches: 6. The CDR3 is 13 residues long. Germline V gene lookup returns CDR1 SGHNT and CDR2 YYREEE (reference sequence). CDR3 region: CASSLQGGAEAFF. The CDR3 nucleotides read TGTGCCAGCAGCTTACAAGGGGGCGCCGAAGCTTTCTTT.

This clonotype was picked up many times. The chain has TRBV4-2 and TRBJ2-2; D uncertain. Per the germline V gene, CDR1 is LGHNA and CDR2 is YNFKEQ. The CDR3 runs to 14 residues. The V and J ends lost 3 bases and 4 bases respectively, with 9 bases between them. The CDR3 protein is CASSQRVPTGELFF. The DNA for the CDR3 is TGTGCCAGCAGCCAGAGAGTGCCCACCGGGGAGCTGTTTTTT.

This clonotype was counted only a few times. Written as DNA, the CDR3 is TGTGCCAGCACCTCGGGGGGCTCCTATAATTCACCCCTCCACTTT. Its protein product is CASTSGGSYNSPLHF. The V call is TRBV3-1, the J call TRBJ1-6; D is possibly TRBD1 (5 bases). The germline CDR1 and CDR2 sequences are LGHDT and YNNKEL (reference sequence). The V gene lost 7 bases and the J gene lost 0 bases, with 10 bases spanning the gap. The CDR3 length is 15 residues.

This chain joins TRBV7-8 and TRBJ2-1; no clear D. This CDR3 comprises 15 residues. Germline V gene sequence: CDR1 SGHVS, CDR2 FQNEAQ. V gave up 1 base and J gave up 4 bases, with 11 bases separating them. The CDR3 protein is CASSLGLLLYNEQFF. CDR3 coding DNA: TGTGCCAGCAGCTTAGGTCTCCTCTTATACAATGAGCAGTTCTTC.

This clonotype was seen many times. The V call is TRBV27, the J call TRBJ2-7; D may be TRBD2 (5 bases). Germline CDR1 is MNHEY and CDR2 is SMNVEV (reference sequence). This CDR3 has 14 amino acids. Trimming took 6 bases from V and 3 from J, leaving 15 bases between them. CDR3 protein: CASSASRAGYEQYF. In nucleotides, the CDR3 is TGTGCCAGCAGCGCGTCTAGGGCGGGCTACGAGCAGTACTTC.

The chain is built from TRBV27 and TRBJ2-7, with a weak D call TRBD1 (6 bases). There are 14 residues in the CDR3. Germline assignment: CDR1 MNHEY and CDR2 SMNVEV (reference sequence). V dropped 5 bases and J dropped 2 bases, with 13 bases sitting between them. CDR3 amino acids: CASSGGTGPYEQYF. In DNA, the CDR3 is TGTGCCAGCAGTGGCGGAACAGGGCCCTACGAGCAGTACTTC.

This clonotype was seen a few times. The CDR3 here is CASSYSSSLGEQFF. DNA for the CDR3: TGTGCCAGCAGTTACTCGAGTAGTTTAGGGGAGCAGTTCTTC. This chain links TRBV6-5 with TRBJ2-1; D not resolved. Germline assignment: CDR1 MNHEY and CDR2 SVGAGI. V was cut by 0 bases and J by 10 bases, with 13 bases left in between. This CDR3 spans 14 amino acids.

There are many counts of this clonotype. CDR3 in DNA: TGTGCCAGCAGTTCTTCCGAACTTACAACCAACTATGGCTACACCTTC. Translation: CASSSSELTTNYGYTF. The rearrangement links TRBV7-9 to TRBJ1-2; no clear D gene. V lost 6 bases and J lost 2, with 19 bases in between. This CDR3 spans 16 amino acids. Looked up from germline, CDR1 is SEHNR and CDR2 is FQNEAQ (reference sequence).

A few counts support this clonotype. The rearrangement uses TRBV6-5 and TRBJ2-2; a weak D match, TRBD2 (6 bases). The CDR3 is made up of 16 amino acids. Germline loops: CDR1 MNHEY, CDR2 SVGAGI. V gave up 0 bases and J gave up 2 bases, with 10 bases separating them. CDR3 amino acids: CASSYSTRSNTGELFF. In DNA form, the CDR3 reads TGTGCCAGCAGTTACTCGACTAGATCCAACACCGGGGAGCTGTTTTTT.

This clonotype has at least ten counts. The J gene is TRBJ2-2, the V gene TRBV10-1, with 8 bases matching TRBD2. This CDR3 contains 15 residues. With 5 bases clipped from V and 7 bases from J, the junction kept 9 bases outside the gene matches. Germline V CDR1 and CDR2: WNHNN, SYGVQD (reference sequence). In DNA form, the CDR3 reads TGCGCCAGCAGTTACGACGGGGGGGGCCTCGGGGAGCTGTTTTTT. Protein: CASSYDGGGLGELFF.

The V gene is TRBV15, the J gene TRBJ2-7; TRBD1 matches 9 bases. Trimming at V came to 1 base and at J to 1 base, leaving 8 bases not matched to a gene. Germline V gene data show CDR1 as LNHNV and CDR2 as YYDKDF (reference sequence). CDR3 size: 17 residues. The CDR3 coding sequence is TGTGCCACCAGCAGAGGGGCCCGACAGGGGGGATCCTACGAGCAGTACTTC. Protein product: CATSRGARQGGSYEQYF.

There are many counts of this clonotype. J is TRBJ2-2 and V is TRBV11-2; the match to TRBD1 covers 7 bases. Germline V CDR1 and CDR2: SGHAT, FQNNGV. V gave up 5 bases and J gave up 5 bases; unmatched junction bases: 5. The CDR3 loop spans 14 amino acids. CDR3 region: CASSTTGDTGELFF. The DNA of the CDR3 is TGTGCCAGCAGCACCACAGGGGATACCGGGGAGCTGTTTTTT.

The gene calls are TRBV20-1 and TRBJ2-1; TRBD2 agrees at 7 bases. There are 16 residues in the CDR3. CDR1 DFQATT and CDR2 SNEGSKA come from the germline V gene (reference sequence). The V segment lost 6 bases and the J segment 0 bases; nucleotides outside the gene matches: 11. The CDR3 DNA reads TGCAGTGCCAACGGCGACGGGGGGAGCTCCTACAATGAGCAGTTCTTC. This sequence encodes CSANGDGGSSYNEQFF.

This clonotype was counted only a few times. The chain has TRBV6-5 and TRBJ2-3; D is possibly TRBD1 or TRBD2 (6 bases each). With 2 bases removed from V and 3 bases from J, the gap between germline ends came to 12 bases. The CDR3 has 15 residues. From germline, CDR1 is MNHEY and CDR2 SVGAGI. The CDR3 DNA follows: TGTGCCAGCAGTTACGAGGGGGGCCGGACAGATACGCAGTATTTT. Its protein is CASSYEGGRTDTQYF.

This clonotype was picked up a small number of times. V and J are TRBV12-3 or TRBV12-4 and TRBJ2-1; D is perhaps TRBD2 (5 bases). The CDR3 has 15 residues. V lost 3 bases to trimming and J lost 7 bases, with 16 bases between them. CDR3 coding DNA: TGTGCCAGCAGTTTTTTGGTTAGCGTTCGGAATGAGCAGTTCTTC. It specifies CASSFLVSVRNEQFF.

In DNA form, the CDR3 reads TGTGCCAGCAGTTACTCTGGGACCCAGTACTTC. It codes for CASSYSGTQYF. The rearrangement links TRBV6-5 to TRBJ2-5, with D unresolved. V was cut by 0 bases and J by 7 bases, with 3 bases left in between. This CDR3 has 11 amino acids. CDR1 and CDR2 (germline): MNHEY, SVGAGI.

This rearrangement joins TRBV4-1 to TRBJ2-1, with 9 bases that match TRBD1. The germline V gene encodes CDR1 MGHRA and CDR2 YSYEKL. This CDR3 contains 16 residues. J lost 0 bases, V lost 1 base, and 1 base had no gene match. The CDR3 coding sequence is TGCGCCAGCAGCCAAGGACAGGGGGTCTCCTACAATGAGCAGTTCTTC. Encoded protein: CASSQGQGVSYNEQFF.

This clonotype was picked up a small number of times. This rearrangement joins TRBV3-1 to TRBJ2-1; D is tentatively TRBD1 or TRBD2 (6 bases each). The V end was cut by 0 bases, the J end by 1 base, with 13 bases between. The germline CDR1 and CDR2 sequences are LGHDT and YNNKEL (reference sequence). This CDR3 has 17 residues. The CDR3, as DNA: TGTGCCAGCAGCCAAGATCGACGAGGGGGGTCCTACAATGAGCAGTTCTTC. Translating gives CASSQDRRGGSYNEQFF.

This clonotype occurred many times. The chain recombines TRBV5-1 with TRBJ2-7; a possible D gene is TRBD1 (6 bases). The V gene's germline CDR1 is SGHRS and CDR2 YFSETQ. Trimming removed 10 bases at V and 0 bases at J, with 17 bases between. The CDR3 has 14 residues. In nucleotides, the CDR3 is TGCGCCGTCCTACAGGGTTTTTACTCCTACGAGCAGTACTTC. Its translation is CAVLQGFYSYEQYF.

The chain is built from TRBV7-6 and TRBJ2-5; 13 bases are a match to TRBD2. Germline V gene lookup returns CDR1 SGHVS and CDR2 FNYEAQ. The CDR3 sequence is 16 residues long. Trimming took 5 bases from V and 5 from J; bases not matched to a gene: 8. The CDR3 DNA is TGTGCCAGCAGCACCACTAGCGGGAGGGCCGGGGAGACCCAGTACTTC. Translated: CASSTTSGRAGETQYF.

This clonotype was found a few times. The chain has TRBV11-2 and TRBJ2-7; no clear D. Trimming pared 5 bases from V and 5 bases from J, leaving 10 bases between. Germline values: CDR1 SGHAT, CDR2 FQNNGV. The CDR3 consists of 12 residues. CDR3 DNA sequence: TGTGCCAGCAGCCTCCAGATAGACGAGCAGTACTTC. Amino acid sequence: CASSLQIDEQYF.

The chain combines TRBV7-9 with TRBJ1-4, with D unresolved. CDR1 and CDR2 from the germline V gene are SEHNR and FQNEAQ (reference sequence). The CDR3 totals 14 residues. Trimming removed 2 bases at V and 0 bases at J, with 4 bases between. For the CDR3, the DNA is TGTGCCAGCAGCTTACTCCCAACTAATGAAAAACTGTTTTTT. Amino acid sequence: CASSLLPTNEKLFF.

This clonotype has a count of ten or more. This sequence joins TRBV11-2 and TRBJ1-1, with no clear D. Between the trimmed V and J ends, which lost 5 bases and 5 bases, there was a span of 18 bases. This CDR3 contains 15 residues. Germline V CDR1 and CDR2: SGHAT, FQNNGV. DNA for the CDR3: TGTGCCAGCAGCGCCAACTGGGGATTGGAGACTGAAGCTTTCTTT. Its protein product is CASSANWGLETEAFF.

This clonotype occurred a few times. The rearrangement uses TRBV5-1 and TRBJ2-7; the match to TRBD1 covers 9 bases. The CDR3 consists of 14 residues. The V and J ends lost 4 bases and 2 bases, in that order; junction bases with no gene match: 4. Germline V CDR1 and CDR2: SGHRS, YFSETQ. The CDR3 sequence is CASSIRTGAYEQYF. The CDR3 DNA is TGCGCCAGCAGCATAAGGACAGGGGCCTACGAGCAGTACTTC.